The 32 T cell receptor beta chains presented below share a single source sample, sequenced in a study of blood T cell repertoires in COVID-19. Only in-frame clones appear in the TCRdb table, and some are missing; sequencing was by immunoSEQ multiplex PCR. The sample carries approximately 90,000 clones, 55% to 75% recorded once. Input material: peripheral blood. The receptors shown here come from a woman of 80 years or more with acute or convalescent COVID-19.

The chain combines TRBV6-2 or TRBV6-3 with TRBJ1-2, with no clear D. CDR1 and CDR2 (germline): MNHEY, SVGEGT. The V end was cut by 0 bases, the J end by 4 bases, with 12 bases between. The CDR3 is 15 amino acids. For the CDR3, the DNA is TGTGCCAGCAGTTACTCGATGGAGGTTCGCTATGGCTACACCTTC. Amino acids: CASSYSMEVRYGYTF.

This clone turned up a few times. The gene calls are TRBV5-4 and TRBJ1-1; D may be TRBD1 (5 bases). V lost 5 bases and J lost 4, with 12 bases in between. CDR1 SGHNT and CDR2 YYREEE come from the germline V gene (reference sequence). The CDR3 covers 13 residues. The CDR3 region has the DNA TGTGCCAGCAGTCCGTTGGGGGGCACTGAAGCTTTCTTT. Encoded protein: CASSPLGGTEAFF. The entire variable domain, with the rest obtained from reference TRBV5-4 and TRBJ1-1, is as follows: ETGVTQSPTHLIKTRGQQVTLRCSSQSGHNTVSWYQQALGQGPQFIFQYYREEENGRGNFPPRFSGLQFPNYSSELNVNALELDDSALYLCASSPLGGTEAFFGQGTRLTVV.

This rearrangement joins TRBV2 to TRBJ1-3, with a tentative D call TRBD1 (6 bases). The V and J ends lost 6 bases and 1 base respectively, with 13 bases between them. The V gene's germline CDR1 is SNHLY and CDR2 FYNNEI. The CDR3 loop spans 15 amino acids. The CDR3 DNA follows: TGTGCCAGCAGGGGACACTTCTTTTCTGGAAACACCATATATTTT. Protein: CASRGHFFSGNTIYF.

This sequence joins TRBV18 and TRBJ2-5, with unresolved D. Trimming removed 8 bases from V and 1 base from J, with 11 bases in between. Germline V gene lookup returns CDR1 KGHSH and CDR2 LQKENI. The CDR3 extends over 13 amino acids. The CDR3 bases are TGTGCCAGCCTACCCGGTCTCCAAGAGACCCAGTACTTC. Amino acids: CASLPGLQETQYF.

This chain links TRBV28 with TRBJ2-3, with 15 bases matching TRBD2. CDR3 length equals 17 residues. Germline V gives CDR1 MDHEN, CDR2 SYDVKM. V lost 6 bases, J lost 0 bases, and 4 bases stayed unmatched. CDR3 sequence reads: CASSWTSGGGSTDTQYF. The CDR3 nucleotides read TGTGCCAGCAGCTGGACTAGCGGGGGGGGAAGCACAGATACGCAGTATTTT.

The V gene is TRBV18, the J gene TRBJ2-3; 7 bases align to TRBD2. Germline V lookup: CDR1 KGHSH, CDR2 LQKENI. The CDR3 runs 15 residues. Trimming at V came to 3 bases and at J to 5 bases, leaving 8 bases not matched to a gene. The CDR3 DNA reads as TGTGCCAGCTCACCTTCTAGCGGCGAGGGAGATACGCAGTATTTT. This codes for CASSPSSGEGDTQYF. The variable domain in full, with the rest retrieved from reference TRBV18 and TRBJ2-3, is NAGVMQNPRHLVRRRGQEARLRCSPMKGHSHVYWYRQLPEEGLKFMVYLQKENIIDESGMPKERFSAEFPKEGPSILRIQQVVRGDSAAYFCASSPSSGEGDTQYFGPGTRLTVL.

This clone has a handful of counts. J is TRBJ1-4 and V is TRBV5-1; D might be TRBD1 (5 bases). This CDR3 is built from 13 residues. Germline assignment: CDR1 SGHRS and CDR2 YFSETQ. V lost 1 base, J lost 6 bases, and 7 bases lay in between. As DNA, the CDR3 is TGCGCCAGCAGCTTGTCGGGGGATGAAAAACTGTTTTTT. Its protein is CASSLSGDEKLFF.

V is TRBV5-1 and J is TRBJ1-1, with D uncertain. Germline V gives CDR1 SGHRS, CDR2 YFSETQ. The CDR3 consists of 13 residues. Trimming removed 4 bases at V and 0 bases at J, with 7 bases between. The CDR3 region has the DNA TGCGCCAGCAGCCGGGATATGAACACTGAAGCTTTCTTT. Translation: CASSRDMNTEAFF.

The rearrangement joins TRBV7-6 to TRBJ2-5; D may be TRBD2 (5 bases). Germline V gene lookup returns CDR1 SGHVS and CDR2 FNYEAQ. Trimming shortened V by 3 bases and J by 5 bases, and 16 bases separated the two germline ends. The CDR3 is 15 amino acids. The CDR3 region is CASSLVLVPGETQYF. The CDR3 DNA follows: TGTGCCAGCAGCTTGGTTCTCGTGCCGGGGGAGACCCAGTACTTC. The full variable domain, its missing parts supplied by reference TRBV7-6 and TRBJ2-5, is GAGVSQSPRYKVTKRGQDVALRCDPISGHVSLYWYRQALGQGPEFLTYFNYEAQQDKSGLPNDRFSAERPEGSISTLTIQRTEQRDSAMYRCASSLVLVPGETQYFGPGTRLLVL.

J is TRBJ2-3 and V is TRBV9; the D is unclear. This CDR3 is built from 15 residues. Per germline, CDR1 SGDLS and CDR2 YYNGEE. The V gene lost 0 bases and the J gene lost 2 bases, with 10 bases spanning the gap. The CDR3 loop reads CASSVVSSTTDTQYF. CDR3 DNA: TGTGCCAGCAGCGTAGTAAGTAGCACCACAGATACGCAGTATTTT.

In DNA, the CDR3 is TGTGCCAGCAGCTTAAATACAGGGCCTAAGCAGTACTTC. Its protein is CASSLNTGPKQYF. The V and J genes are TRBV7-9 and TRBJ2-7; a possible D gene is TRBD1 (6 bases). The germline gives CDR1 SEHNR, CDR2 FQNEAQ (reference sequence). The length of the CDR3 is 13 residues. V was clipped by 2 bases and J by 8 bases, with 13 bases between them.

The V call is TRBV5-4, the J call TRBJ2-3; 12 nucleotides match TRBD2. CDR1 is SGHNT and CDR2 is YYREEE in the germline V gene (reference sequence). With V trimmed by 9 bases and J by 4 bases, 6 bases remained unmatched. The CDR3 extends over 14 amino acids. The CDR3 reads CATSSGGGSDTQYF. In DNA, the CDR3 is TGTGCCACCTCTAGCGGGGGGGGGTCAGATACGCAGTATTTT.

This clone is labeled large. The chain recombines TRBV9 with TRBJ2-6, with TRBD1 matching 8 bases. The CDR3 contains 12 residues. The ends lost 3 bases at V and 16 bases at J; junction bases unmatched: 6. Germline lookup yields CDR1 SGDLS and CDR2 YYNGEE. CDR3: CASSERTGKLTF. CDR3 nucleotides: TGTGCCAGCAGCGAACGGACAGGGAAACTGACTTTC.

The chain couples TRBV10-2 to TRBJ2-3; D is possibly TRBD1 (5 bases). CDR3 length: 14 amino acids. In germline, CDR1 is WSHSY, CDR2 SAAADI. Trimming removed 6 bases at V and 2 bases at J, with 12 bases between. The CDR3 reads CASRTGADTDTQYF. The CDR3 DNA follows: TGCGCCAGCAGAACAGGCGCGGACACAGATACGCAGTATTTT.

The chain uses TRBV7-9 and TRBJ1-1; D not certain. V shed 3 bases and J shed 3 bases, with 11 bases lying between them. Per germline, CDR1 SEHNR and CDR2 FQNEAQ (reference sequence). The CDR3 has 14 amino acids. The CDR3 nucleotides are TGTGCCAGCAGCTTTCCGCTCCGGGACACTGAAGCTTTCTTT. Its translation: CASSFPLRDTEAFF.

This clone showed up just once. This chain connects TRBV5-1 to TRBJ2-3, with 11 nucleotides matching TRBD2. CDR1 and CDR2 (germline): SGHRS, YFSETQ. The CDR3 is made up of 19 amino acids. J lost 3 bases, V lost 5 bases, and 17 bases had no gene match. CDR3 nucleotides: TGCGCCAGCAGGCGTATAGCGGGGGGGCCTTTCTCGTTGACAGATACGCAGTATTTT. Its translation: CASRRIAGGPFSLTDTQYF.

This clone was seen only a few times. V and J are TRBV18 and TRBJ1-1; 7 bases agree with TRBD1. The CDR3 is 14 amino acids. Trimming cost V 4 bases and J 2 bases; bases outside gene matches: 4. Germline CDR1 is KGHSH and CDR2 is LQKENI. The CDR3 region has the DNA TGTGCCAGCTCACTACAGGGGCCCAACACTGAAGCTTTCTTT. Encoded protein: CASSLQGPNTEAFF.

This chain uses TRBV9 with TRBJ2-2; tentatively, D is TRBD2 (6 bases). The CDR3 has 14 amino acids. With 3 bases removed from V and 15 bases from J, the gap between germline ends came to 21 bases. Germline CDR1 is SGDLS and CDR2 is YYNGEE. The DNA for the CDR3 is TGTGCCAGCAGCGCCCAGGAACCCTACGGGGGAATGTTTTTT. Translated: CASSAQEPYGGMFF. Filled out from reference TRBV9 and TRBJ2-2, the complete variable domain reads DSGVTQTPKHLITATGQRVTLRCSPRSGDLSVYWYQQSLDQGLQFLIQYYNGEERAKGNILERFSAQQFPDLHSELNLSSLELGDSALYFCASSAQEPYGGMFFGEGSRLTVL.

V gene TRBV6-5 combines with J gene TRBJ1-6; 8 bases fit TRBD1. J was trimmed by 8 bases and V by 6 bases; bases with no gene match: 3. This CDR3 is built from 13 residues. In germline, CDR1 is MNHEY, CDR2 SVGAGI. This CDR3 is CASRDRADSPLHF. CDR3 DNA: TGTGCCAGCAGGGACAGGGCTGATTCACCCCTCCACTTT.

V usage is TRBV6-6 and J usage is TRBJ1-1; 7 bases align to TRBD1. In germline, CDR1 is MNHNY, CDR2 SVGAGI (reference sequence). The junction had 5 bases not matched to a gene; V was cut back by 6 bases and J by 4 bases. The CDR3 is 13 residues long. This CDR3 reads CASSRQGGTEAFF. CDR3 DNA sequence: TGTGCCAGCAGCCGTCAGGGGGGCACTGAAGCTTTCTTT.

This rearrangement joins TRBV12-3 or TRBV12-4 to TRBJ2-1; 10 bases are a match to TRBD1. The CDR3 is 13 residues long. Trimming took 4 bases from V and 7 from J; bases not matched to a gene: 1. The CDR3 loop reads CASSSGQGNEQFF. For the CDR3, the DNA is TGTGCCAGCAGTTCGGGACAGGGGAATGAGCAGTTCTTC.

This clone appeared a single time. Here the CDR3 reads CASSPLGGLRNEQFF. CDR3 coding DNA: TGTGCCAGCTCACCCCTCGGTGGACTGCGAAATGAGCAGTTCTTC. The rearrangement uses TRBV18 and TRBJ2-1; D might be TRBD2 (5 bases). Trimming shortened V by 3 bases and J by 7 bases, and 16 bases separated the two germline ends. Per germline, CDR1 KGHSH and CDR2 LQKENI. The CDR3 length is 15 residues.

The chain employs TRBV5-4 and TRBJ2-1, with 9 bases fitting TRBD2. Trimming removed 4 bases from V and 4 bases from J; junction bases left unmatched: 9. Germline CDR1 is SGHNT and CDR2 is YYREEE (reference sequence). The CDR3 has 16 amino acids. CDR3 nucleotides: TGTGCCAGCAGCCGCTCCACGCTAGCGGGGTACAATGAGCAGTTCTTC. It codes for CASSRSTLAGYNEQFF.

This clone was seen a handful of times. The chain uses TRBV30 and TRBJ1-3; D might be TRBD1 (6 bases). This CDR3 has 14 residues. V was trimmed by 0 bases and J by 4 bases, leaving 10 bases between them. Germline CDR1 GTSNPN, CDR2 SVGIG (reference sequence). The CDR3, as DNA: TGTGCCTGGAGTGTATCAGGGGTCGGAAACACCATATATTTT. As protein: CAWSVSGVGNTIYF.

The CDR3 sequence is CASSQVGAGNTEAFF. DNA of the CDR3: TGCGCCAGCAGCCAAGTGGGGGCGGGGAACACTGAAGCTTTCTTT. The J gene is TRBJ1-1, the V gene TRBV4-3; possibly TRBD1 for D (6 bases). The CDR3 has 15 residues. Germline CDR1 reads LGHNA; CDR2 reads YSLEER. V was shortened by 1 base and J by 1 base, with 10 bases between the two germline ends.

The DNA of the CDR3 is TGTGCCAGCTCACCAGTAAGGGACAGGGCCACTGAAGCTTTCTTT. It codes for CASSPVRDRATEAFF. The chain joins TRBV18 to TRBJ1-1, with 9 bases matching TRBD1. J gave up 4 bases and V 2 bases, and 5 bases lay outside the gene matches. Per germline, CDR1 KGHSH and CDR2 LQKENI. This CDR3 spans 15 amino acids.

This chain links TRBV5-6 with TRBJ2-7; D not resolved. This CDR3 region has 12 residues. The V and J ends lost 2 bases and 1 base respectively, with 4 bases between them. The germline V gene has CDR1 SGHDT and CDR2 YYEEEE. CDR3 in DNA: TGTGCCAGCAGCTTCGGTTCCTACGAGCAGTACTTC. Translated, it gives CASSFGSYEQYF. Based on the CDR3 plus reference TRBV5-6 and TRBJ2-7, the full variable domain is DAGVTQSPTHLIKTRGQQVTLRCSPKSGHDTVSWYQQALGQGPQFIFQYYEEEERQRGNFPDRFSGHQFPNYSSELNVNALLLGDSALYLCASSFGSYEQYFGPGTRLTVT.

The chain uses TRBV28 and TRBJ1-2; TRBD1 is a possible D gene (6 bases). The CDR3 totals 19 residues. Trimming shortened V by 6 bases and J by 2 bases, and 28 bases separated the two germline ends. Germline V CDR1 and CDR2: MDHEN, SYDVKM. CDR3 sequence: CASRWYGGPDSKANYGYTF. CDR3 nucleotides: TGTGCCAGCAGGTGGTACGGGGGGCCTGATTCTAAGGCAAACTATGGCTACACCTTC.

The rearrangement joins TRBV5-1 to TRBJ1-1; D is unclear. This CDR3 has 15 residues. Germline values: CDR1 SGHRS, CDR2 YFSETQ. Trimming pared 5 bases from V and 1 base from J, leaving 15 bases between. CDR3 bases: TGCGCCAGCAGTTGGCGGGAGGGTACGAACACTGAAGCTTTCTTT. Translating gives CASSWREGTNTEAFF.

This clone was counted a few times. This rearrangement joins TRBV24-1 to TRBJ1-1, with 8 nucleotides matching TRBD1. V lost 4 bases, J lost 12 bases, and 3 bases stayed unmatched. CDR1 is KGHDR and CDR2 is SFDVKD in the germline V gene. The CDR3 is made up of 11 amino acids. The CDR3, as DNA: TGTGCCACCAGTGAACGGGACAGGACTTTCTTT. This gives the protein CATSERDRTFF.

In this sample, this clone turned up a few times. The V gene is TRBV4-3, the J gene TRBJ1-2; D remains ambiguous. Trimming removed 0 bases at V and 4 bases at J, with 12 bases between. The length of the CDR3 is 15 residues. CDR1 is LGHNA, CDR2 YSLEER, per germline. The CDR3 reads CASSQDWEGSYGYTF. For the CDR3, the DNA is TGCGCCAGCAGCCAAGATTGGGAGGGAAGCTATGGCTACACCTTC.

In its sample, this clone was seen a few times. J is TRBJ2-5 and V is TRBV10-2, with D perhaps TRBD2 (6 bases). Germline CDR1 reads WSHSY; CDR2 reads SAAADI. Trimming removed 3 bases from V and 5 bases from J, with 16 bases in between. This CDR3 spans 15 amino acids. CDR3 in amino acids: CASSDWGGGKETQYF. The CDR3 DNA follows: TGCGCCAGCAGTGACTGGGGTGGCGGGAAGGAGACCCAGTACTTC.